Detailed here is one T cell receptor (beta chain). The CDR3 runs to 17 residues. CDR1 and CDR2 from the germline V gene are DFQATT and SNEGSKA (reference sequence). Trimming removed 3 bases from V and 3 bases from J; junction bases left unmatched: 11. This entry comes from a study of T-cell reconstitution after alpha-beta-depleted transplantation in children. Construction of the TCRbeta library involved unique molecular identifiers. TCRdb re-analysed the PCR reads in MiXCR, keeping a single row per CDR3 protein. The sample includes hundreds of thousands of distinct CDR3 sequences, around 12% seen only once; the top ten take less than 6.5%.

The sequenced sample was PBMCs from the stem cell graft donor, obtained from the stem cell graft. The sequence came from a human donor who donated a stem cell graft to a child with combined immunodeficiency. V is TRBV20-1 and J is TRBJ2-3; 11 positions match TRBD2. The CDR3 is CSASGLWASGRTDTQYF. The DNA for the CDR3 is TGCAGTGCTAGTGGGCTTTGGGCTAGCGGGAGGACAGATACGCAGTATTTT.